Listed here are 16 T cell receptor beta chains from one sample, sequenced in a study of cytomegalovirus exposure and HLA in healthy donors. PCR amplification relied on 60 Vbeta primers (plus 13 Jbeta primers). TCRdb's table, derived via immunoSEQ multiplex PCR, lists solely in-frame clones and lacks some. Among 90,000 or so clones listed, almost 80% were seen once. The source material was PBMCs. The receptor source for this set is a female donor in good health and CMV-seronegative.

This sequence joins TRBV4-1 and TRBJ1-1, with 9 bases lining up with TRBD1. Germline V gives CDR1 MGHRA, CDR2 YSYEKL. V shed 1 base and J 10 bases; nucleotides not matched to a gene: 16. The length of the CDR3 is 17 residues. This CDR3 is CASSQALTGGFSGGAFF. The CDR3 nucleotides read TGCGCCAGCAGCCAAGCCCTGACAGGGGGGTTCTCCGGGGGAGCTTTCTTT.

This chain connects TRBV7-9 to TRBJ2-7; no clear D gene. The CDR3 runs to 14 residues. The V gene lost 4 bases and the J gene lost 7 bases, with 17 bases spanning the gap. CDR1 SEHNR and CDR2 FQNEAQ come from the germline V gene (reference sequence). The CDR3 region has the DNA TGTGCCAGCAGCTCAGGTACAGAAGCCTGGGAGCAGTACTTC. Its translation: CASSSGTEAWEQYF.

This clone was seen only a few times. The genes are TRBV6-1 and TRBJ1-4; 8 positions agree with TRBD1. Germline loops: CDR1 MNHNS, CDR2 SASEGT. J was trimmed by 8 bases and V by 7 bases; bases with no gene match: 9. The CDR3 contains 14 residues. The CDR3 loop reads CASTIRGQGEKLFF. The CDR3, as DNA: TGTGCCAGCACTATCAGGGGGCAGGGAGAAAAACTGTTTTTT.

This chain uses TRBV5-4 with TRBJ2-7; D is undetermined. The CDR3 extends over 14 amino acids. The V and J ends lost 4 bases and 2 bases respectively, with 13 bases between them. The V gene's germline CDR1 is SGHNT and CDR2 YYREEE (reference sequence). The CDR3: CASSTQSSPYEQYF. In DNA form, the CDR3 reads TGTGCCAGCAGCACTCAATCTTCGCCCTACGAGCAGTACTTC.

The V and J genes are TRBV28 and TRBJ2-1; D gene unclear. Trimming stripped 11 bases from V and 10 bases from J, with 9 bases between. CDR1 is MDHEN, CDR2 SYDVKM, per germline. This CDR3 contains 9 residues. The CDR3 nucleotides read TGTGCCGGAGAAAACGAGCAGTTCTTC. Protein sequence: CAGENEQFF.

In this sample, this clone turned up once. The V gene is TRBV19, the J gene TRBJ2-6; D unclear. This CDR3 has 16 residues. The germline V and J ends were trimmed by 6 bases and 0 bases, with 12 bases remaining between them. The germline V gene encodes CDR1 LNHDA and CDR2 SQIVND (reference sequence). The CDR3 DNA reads TGTGCCAGTAGCCCCTTCAGGTCCTCTGGGGCCAACGTCCTGACTTTC. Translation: CASSPFRSSGANVLTF. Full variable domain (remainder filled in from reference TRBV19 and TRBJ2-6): DGGITQSPKYLFRKEGQNVTLSCEQNLNHDAMYWYRQDPGQGLRLIYYSQIVNDFQKGDIAEGYSVSREKKESFPLTVTSAQKNPTAFYLCASSPFRSSGANVLTFGAGSRLTVL.

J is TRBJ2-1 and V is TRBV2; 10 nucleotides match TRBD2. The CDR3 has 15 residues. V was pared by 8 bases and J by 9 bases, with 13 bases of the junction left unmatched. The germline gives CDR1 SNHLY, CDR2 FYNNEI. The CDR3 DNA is TGTGCCAGCCCTCAGGGGGTAGCGGGGGGAAGTGAGCAGTTCTTC. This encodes CASPQGVAGGSEQFF.

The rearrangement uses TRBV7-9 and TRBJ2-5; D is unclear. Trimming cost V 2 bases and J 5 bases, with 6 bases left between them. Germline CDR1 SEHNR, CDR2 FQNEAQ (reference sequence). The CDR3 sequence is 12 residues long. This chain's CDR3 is CASSLNLETQYF. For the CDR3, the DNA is TGTGCCAGCAGCTTAAACTTGGAGACCCAGTACTTC.

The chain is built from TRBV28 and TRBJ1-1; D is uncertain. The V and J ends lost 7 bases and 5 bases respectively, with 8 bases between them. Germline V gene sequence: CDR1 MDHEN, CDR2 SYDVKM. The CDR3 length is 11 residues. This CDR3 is CASIMRTEAFF. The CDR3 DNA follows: TGTGCCAGCATCATGCGGACTGAAGCTTTCTTT.

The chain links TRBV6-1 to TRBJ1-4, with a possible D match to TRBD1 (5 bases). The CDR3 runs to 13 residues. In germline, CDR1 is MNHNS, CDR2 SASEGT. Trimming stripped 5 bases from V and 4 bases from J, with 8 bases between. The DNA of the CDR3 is TGTGCCAGCAGTACAGGCCTTAATGAAAAACTGTTTTTT. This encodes CASSTGLNEKLFF.

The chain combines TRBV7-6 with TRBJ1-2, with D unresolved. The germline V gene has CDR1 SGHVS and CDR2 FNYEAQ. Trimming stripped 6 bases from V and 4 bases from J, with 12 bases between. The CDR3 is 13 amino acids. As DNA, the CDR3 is TGTGCCAGCAGTCAGGACGGAGGCTATGGCTACACCTTC. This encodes CASSQDGGYGYTF.

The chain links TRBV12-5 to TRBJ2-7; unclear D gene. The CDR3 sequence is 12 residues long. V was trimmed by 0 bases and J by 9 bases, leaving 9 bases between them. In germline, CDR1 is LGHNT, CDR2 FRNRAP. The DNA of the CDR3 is TGTGCTAGTGGTTTGGTACAACATGTGCAGTACTTC. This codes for CASGLVQHVQYF.

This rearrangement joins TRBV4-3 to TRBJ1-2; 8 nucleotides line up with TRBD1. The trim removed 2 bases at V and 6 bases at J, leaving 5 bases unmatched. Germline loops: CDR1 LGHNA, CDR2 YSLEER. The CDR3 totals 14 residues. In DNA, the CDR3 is TGCGCCAGCAGCCAATATGGACAGGGTAATGGCTACACCTTC. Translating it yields CASSQYGQGNGYTF.

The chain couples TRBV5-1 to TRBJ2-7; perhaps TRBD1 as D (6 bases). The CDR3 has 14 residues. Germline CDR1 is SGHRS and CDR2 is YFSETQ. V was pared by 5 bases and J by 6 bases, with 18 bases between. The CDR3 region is CASSRDTGISEQYF. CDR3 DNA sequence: TGCGCCAGCAGTCGGGACACCGGAATCTCCGAGCAGTACTTC.

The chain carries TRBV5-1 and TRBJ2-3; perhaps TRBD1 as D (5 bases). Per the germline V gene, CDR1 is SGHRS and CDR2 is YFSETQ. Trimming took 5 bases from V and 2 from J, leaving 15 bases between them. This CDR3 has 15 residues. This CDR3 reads CASSPDSSPTDTQYF. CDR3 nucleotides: TGCGCCAGCAGTCCCGACAGCAGCCCCACAGATACGCAGTATTTT.

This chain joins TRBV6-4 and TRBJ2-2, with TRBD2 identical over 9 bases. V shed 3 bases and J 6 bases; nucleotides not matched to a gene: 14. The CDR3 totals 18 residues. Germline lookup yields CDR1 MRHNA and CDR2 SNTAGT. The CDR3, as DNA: TGTGCCAGCAGTGAATCGGCTAGCGGGGTTCTTAGGCCCGGGGAGCTGTTTTTT. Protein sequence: CASSESASGVLRPGELFF.